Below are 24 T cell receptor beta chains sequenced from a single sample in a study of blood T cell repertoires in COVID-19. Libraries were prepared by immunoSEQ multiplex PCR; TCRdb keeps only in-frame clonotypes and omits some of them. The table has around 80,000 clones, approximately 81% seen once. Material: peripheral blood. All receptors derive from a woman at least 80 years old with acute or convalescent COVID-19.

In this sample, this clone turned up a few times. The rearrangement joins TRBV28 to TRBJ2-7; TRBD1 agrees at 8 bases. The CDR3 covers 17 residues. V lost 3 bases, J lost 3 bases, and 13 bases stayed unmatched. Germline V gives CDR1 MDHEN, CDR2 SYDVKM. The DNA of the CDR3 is TGTGCCAGCAGTTTCACGGGACAGGTCCGGGTTCTCTACGAGCAGTACTTC. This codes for CASSFTGQVRVLYEQYF.

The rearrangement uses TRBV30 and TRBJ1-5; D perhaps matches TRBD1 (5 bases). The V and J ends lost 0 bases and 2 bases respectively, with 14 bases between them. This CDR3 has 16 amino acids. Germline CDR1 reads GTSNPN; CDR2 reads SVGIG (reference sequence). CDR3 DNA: TGTGCCTGGAGTGTACATGCAGGGAAAGGCAATCAGCCCCAGCATTTT. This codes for CAWSVHAGKGNQPQHF.

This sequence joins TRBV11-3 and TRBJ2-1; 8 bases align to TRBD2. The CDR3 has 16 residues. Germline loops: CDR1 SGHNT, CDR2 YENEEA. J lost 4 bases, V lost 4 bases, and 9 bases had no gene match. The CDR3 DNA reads TGTGCCAGCAGCTCAGATATCGGGGGGGGATACAATGAGCAGTTCTTC. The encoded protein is CASSSDIGGGYNEQFF.

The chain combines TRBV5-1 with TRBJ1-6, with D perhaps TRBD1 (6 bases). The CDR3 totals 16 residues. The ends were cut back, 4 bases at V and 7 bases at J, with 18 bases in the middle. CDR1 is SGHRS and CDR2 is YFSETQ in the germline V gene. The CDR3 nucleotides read TGCGCCAGCAGCCCCGGAGGGGGGGCGGGAAATTCACCCCTCCACTTT. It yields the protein CASSPGGGAGNSPLHF.

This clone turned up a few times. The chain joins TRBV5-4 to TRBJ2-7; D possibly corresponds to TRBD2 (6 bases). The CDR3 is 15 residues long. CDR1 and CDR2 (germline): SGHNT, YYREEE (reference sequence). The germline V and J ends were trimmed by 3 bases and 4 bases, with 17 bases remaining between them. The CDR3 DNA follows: TGTGCCAGCAGCTCCCCGGGACTGGGGCTATACGAGCAGTACTTC. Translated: CASSSPGLGLYEQYF.

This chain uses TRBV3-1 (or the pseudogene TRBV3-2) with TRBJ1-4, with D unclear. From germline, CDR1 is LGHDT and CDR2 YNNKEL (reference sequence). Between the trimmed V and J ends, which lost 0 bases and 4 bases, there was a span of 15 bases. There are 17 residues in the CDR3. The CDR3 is CASSQDSPRSINEKLFF. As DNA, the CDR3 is TGTGCCAGCAGCCAAGATTCACCGAGGTCGATTAATGAAAAACTGTTTTTT.

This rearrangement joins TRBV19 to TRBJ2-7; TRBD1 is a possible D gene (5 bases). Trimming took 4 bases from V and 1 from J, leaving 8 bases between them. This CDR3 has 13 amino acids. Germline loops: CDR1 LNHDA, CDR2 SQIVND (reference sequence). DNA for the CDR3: TGTGCCAGTAGTAGTGACAGATCCTACGAGCAGTACTTC. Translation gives CASSSDRSYEQYF.

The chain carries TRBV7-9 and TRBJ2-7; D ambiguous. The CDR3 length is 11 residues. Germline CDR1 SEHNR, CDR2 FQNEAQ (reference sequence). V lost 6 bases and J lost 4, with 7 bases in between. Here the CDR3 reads CASSMEYEQYF. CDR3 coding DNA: TGTGCCAGCAGTATGGAGTACGAGCAGTACTTC. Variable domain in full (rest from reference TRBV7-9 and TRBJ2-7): DTGVSQNPRHKITKRGQNVTFRCDPISEHNRLYWYRQTLGQGPEFLTYFQNEAQLEKSRLLSDRFSAERPKGSFSTLEIQRTEQGDSAMYLCASSMEYEQYFGPGTRLTVT.

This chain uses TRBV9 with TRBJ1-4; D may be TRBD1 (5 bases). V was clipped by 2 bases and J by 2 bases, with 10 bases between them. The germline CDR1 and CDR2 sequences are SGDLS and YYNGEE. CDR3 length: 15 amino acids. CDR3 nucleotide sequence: TGTGCCAGCAGCGTGGGTAGGGGCACTAATGAAAAACTGTTTTTT. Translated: CASSVGRGTNEKLFF.

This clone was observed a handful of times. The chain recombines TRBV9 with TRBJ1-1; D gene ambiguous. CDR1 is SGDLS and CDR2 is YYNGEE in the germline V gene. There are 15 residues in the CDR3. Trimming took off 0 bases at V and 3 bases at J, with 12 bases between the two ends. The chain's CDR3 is CASSVVVGPDTEAFF. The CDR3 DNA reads TGTGCCAGCAGCGTAGTGGTGGGCCCCGACACTGAAGCTTTCTTT. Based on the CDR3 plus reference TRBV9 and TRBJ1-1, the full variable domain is DSGVTQTPKHLITATGQRVTLRCSPRSGDLSVYWYQQSLDQGLQFLIQYYNGEERAKGNILERFSAQQFPDLHSELNLSSLELGDSALYFCASSVVVGPDTEAFFGQGTRLTVV.

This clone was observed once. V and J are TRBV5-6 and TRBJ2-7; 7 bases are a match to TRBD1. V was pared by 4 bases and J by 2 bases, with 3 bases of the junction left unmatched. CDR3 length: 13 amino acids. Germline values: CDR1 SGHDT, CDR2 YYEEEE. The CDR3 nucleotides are TGTGCCAGCAGCCGACAGGGCACCTACGAGCAGTACTTC. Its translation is CASSRQGTYEQYF.

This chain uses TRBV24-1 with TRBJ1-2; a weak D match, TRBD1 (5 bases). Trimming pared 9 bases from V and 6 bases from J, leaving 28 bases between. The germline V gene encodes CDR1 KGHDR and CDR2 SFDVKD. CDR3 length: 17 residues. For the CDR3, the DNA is TGTGCCACCTCGAGGGGAGGTAATACAGGTCATACGGATGGCTACACCTTC. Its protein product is CATSRGGNTGHTDGYTF.

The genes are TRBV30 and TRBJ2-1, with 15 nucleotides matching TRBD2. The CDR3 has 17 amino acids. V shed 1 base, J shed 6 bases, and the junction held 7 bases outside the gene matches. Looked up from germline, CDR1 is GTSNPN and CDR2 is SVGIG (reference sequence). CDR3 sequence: CAWSGTSGGASLNEQFF. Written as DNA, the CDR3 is TGTGCCTGGAGTGGGACTAGCGGGGGGGCCTCACTCAATGAGCAGTTCTTC. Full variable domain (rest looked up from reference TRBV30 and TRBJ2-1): SQTIHQWPATLVQPVGSPLSLECTVEGTSNPNLYWYRQAAGRGLQLLFYSVGIGQISSEVPQNLSASRPQDRQFILSSKKLLLSDSGFYLCAWSGTSGGASLNEQFFGPGTRLTVL.

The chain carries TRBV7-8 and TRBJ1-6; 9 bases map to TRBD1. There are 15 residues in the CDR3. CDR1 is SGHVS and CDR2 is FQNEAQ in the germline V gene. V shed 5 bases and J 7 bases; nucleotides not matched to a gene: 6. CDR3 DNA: TGTGCCAGCAGCAAGACCGGGACAGGGAATTCACCCCTCCACTTT. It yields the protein CASSKTGTGNSPLHF.

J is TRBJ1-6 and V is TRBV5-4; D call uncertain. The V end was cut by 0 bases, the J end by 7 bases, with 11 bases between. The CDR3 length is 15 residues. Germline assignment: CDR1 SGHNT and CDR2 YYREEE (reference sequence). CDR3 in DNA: TGTGCCAGCAGCTTGGTCGGGGTGGGCAATTCACCCCTCCACTTT. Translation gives CASSLVGVGNSPLHF.

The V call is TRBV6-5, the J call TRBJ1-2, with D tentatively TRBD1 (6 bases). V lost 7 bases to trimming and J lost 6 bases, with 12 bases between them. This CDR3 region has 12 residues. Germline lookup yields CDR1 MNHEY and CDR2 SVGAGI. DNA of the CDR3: TGTGCCAGCACGGTCGGGGGGCATGGCTACACCTTC. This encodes CASTVGGHGYTF.

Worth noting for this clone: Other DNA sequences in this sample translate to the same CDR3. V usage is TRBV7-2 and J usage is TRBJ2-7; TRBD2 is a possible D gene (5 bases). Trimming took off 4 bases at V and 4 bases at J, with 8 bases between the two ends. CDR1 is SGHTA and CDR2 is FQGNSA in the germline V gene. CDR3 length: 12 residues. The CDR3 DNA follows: TGTGCCAGCAGCTCTGGGAGATACGAGCAGTACTTC. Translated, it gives CASSSGRYEQYF.

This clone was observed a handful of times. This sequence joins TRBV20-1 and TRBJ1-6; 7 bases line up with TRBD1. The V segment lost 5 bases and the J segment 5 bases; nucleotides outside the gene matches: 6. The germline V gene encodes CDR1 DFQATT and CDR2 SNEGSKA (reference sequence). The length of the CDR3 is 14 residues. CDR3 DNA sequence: TGCAGTGCTGGTGATGACAGGGATAATTCACCCCTCCACTTT. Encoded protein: CSAGDDRDNSPLHF.

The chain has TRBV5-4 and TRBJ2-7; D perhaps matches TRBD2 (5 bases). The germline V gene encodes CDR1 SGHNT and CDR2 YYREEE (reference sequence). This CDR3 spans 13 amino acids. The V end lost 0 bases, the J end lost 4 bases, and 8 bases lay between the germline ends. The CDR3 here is CASSLVGDYEQYF. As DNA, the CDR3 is TGTGCCAGCAGCTTGGTGGGAGATTACGAGCAGTACTTC.

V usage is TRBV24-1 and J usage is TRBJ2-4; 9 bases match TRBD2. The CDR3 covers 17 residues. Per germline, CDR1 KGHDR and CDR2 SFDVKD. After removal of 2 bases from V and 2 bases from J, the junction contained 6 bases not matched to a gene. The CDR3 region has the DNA TGTGCCACCAGTGATTCGGTTAGCGGGGGAACCAAAAACATTCAGTACTTC. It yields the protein CATSDSVSGGTKNIQYF.

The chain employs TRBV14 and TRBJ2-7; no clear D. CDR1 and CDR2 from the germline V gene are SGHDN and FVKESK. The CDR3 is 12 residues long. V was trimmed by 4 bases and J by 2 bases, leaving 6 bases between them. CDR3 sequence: CASSPVPYEQYF. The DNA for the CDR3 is TGTGCCAGCAGCCCTGTCCCCTACGAGCAGTACTTC.

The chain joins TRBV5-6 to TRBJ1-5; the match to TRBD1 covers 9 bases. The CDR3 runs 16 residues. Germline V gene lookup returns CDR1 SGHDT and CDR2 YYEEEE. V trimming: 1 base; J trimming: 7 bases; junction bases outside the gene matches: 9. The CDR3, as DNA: TGTGCCAGCAGCTTGTATTTGGGACAGGGAGTCCAGCCCCAGCATTTT. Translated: CASSLYLGQGVQPQHF. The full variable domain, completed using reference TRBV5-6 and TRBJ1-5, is DAGVTQSPTHLIKTRGQQVTLRCSPKSGHDTVSWYQQALGQGPQFIFQYYEEEERQRGNFPDRFSGHQFPNYSSELNVNALLLGDSALYLCASSLYLGQGVQPQHFGDGTRLSIL.

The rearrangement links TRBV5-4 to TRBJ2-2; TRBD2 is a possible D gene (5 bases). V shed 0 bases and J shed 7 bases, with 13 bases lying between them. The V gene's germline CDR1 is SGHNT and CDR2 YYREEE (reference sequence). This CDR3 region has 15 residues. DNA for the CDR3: TGTGCCAGCAGCTTGGGAGGTTTGGGAGTCGGGGAGCTGTTTTTT. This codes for CASSLGGLGVGELFF.

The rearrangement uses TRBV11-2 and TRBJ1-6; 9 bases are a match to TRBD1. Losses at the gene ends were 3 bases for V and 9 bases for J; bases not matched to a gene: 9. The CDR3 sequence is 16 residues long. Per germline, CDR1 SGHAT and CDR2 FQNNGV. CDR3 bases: TGTGCCAGCAGCTTCACTCCGGGACAGGGAAGTTCACCCCTCCACTTT. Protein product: CASSFTPGQGSSPLHF.